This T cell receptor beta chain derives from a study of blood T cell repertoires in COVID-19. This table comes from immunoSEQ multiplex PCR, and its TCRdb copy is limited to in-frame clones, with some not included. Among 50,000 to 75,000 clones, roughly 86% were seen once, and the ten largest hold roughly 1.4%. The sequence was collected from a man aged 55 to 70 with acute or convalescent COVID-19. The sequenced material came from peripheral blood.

The CDR3 sequence is CAWSEDRGLYEQYF. The CDR3 region has the DNA TGTGCCTGGAGTGAGGACAGGGGACTCTACGAGCAGTACTTC. The J gene is TRBJ2-7, the V gene TRBV30, with TRBD1 matching over 9 bases. The CDR3 spans 14 residues. The germline gives CDR1 GTSNPN, CDR2 SVGIG (reference sequence). The V and J ends lost 1 base and 3 bases, in that order; junction bases with no gene match: 4.